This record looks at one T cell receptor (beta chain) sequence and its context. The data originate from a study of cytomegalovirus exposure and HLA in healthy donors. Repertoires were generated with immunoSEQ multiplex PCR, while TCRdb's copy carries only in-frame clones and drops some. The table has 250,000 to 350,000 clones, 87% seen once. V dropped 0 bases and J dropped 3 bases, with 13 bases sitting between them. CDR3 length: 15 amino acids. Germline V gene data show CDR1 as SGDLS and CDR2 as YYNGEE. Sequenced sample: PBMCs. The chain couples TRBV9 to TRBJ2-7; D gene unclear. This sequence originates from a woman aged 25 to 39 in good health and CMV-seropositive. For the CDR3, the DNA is TGTGCCAGCAGCGTAGAGGACGTAGATCGCTACGAGCAGTACTTC. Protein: CASSVEDVDRYEQYF. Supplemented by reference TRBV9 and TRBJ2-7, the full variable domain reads DSGVTQTPKHLITATGQRVTLRCSPRSGDLSVYWYQQSLDQGLQFLIQYYNGEERAKGNILERFSAQQFPDLHSELNLSSLELGDSALYFCASSVEDVDRYEQYFGPGTRLTVT.